This T cell receptor beta chain appears in the sequencing data of a study of beta chain features in type 1 diabetes. Trimming shortened V by 1 base and J by 3 bases, and 6 bases separated the two germline ends. The CDR3 is 13 residues long. Using CD45RO/CCR7/CD25/CD127/CD95/CD27, CD4+ naive, central memory, regulatory and stem cell-like memory cells were sorted. Each sorted population was over 95% pure. Every isolated RNA sample was fully reverse transcribed, so sequencing captured expressed TCRB transcripts. The protocol was immunoSEQ multiplex PCR, while the TCRdb copy is restricted to in-frame clones and leaves out a portion. The sample lists about 40,000 clones; over 45% were seen once.

The sequencing input was central memory CD4+ T cells from blood. The receptor was isolated from a woman aged 18-29 years in good health. This chain uses TRBV23-1 with TRBJ2-5; possible D gene TRBD2, 5 bases. TRBV23-1 is marked as an open reading frame, function uncertain. CDR3 nucleotide sequence: TGCGCCAGCAGTCAATTGGGAGAAGAGACCCAGTACTTC. The encoded protein is CASSQLGEETQYF.